A selection of T cell receptor beta chains follows, all from one sample in a study of beta chain features in type 1 diabetes. TCRdb keeps only in-frame clones here, not all; method: immunoSEQ multiplex PCR. The sample includes roughly 700,000 clones, under 15% of them seen just once. Source material: naive CD4+ T cells from blood. These receptors were taken from a man younger than 35 with type 1 diabetes. Each CDR3 is given with its conserved first and last residue. A D gene is named only where the DNA matches it firmly. Only some rows state a clone size, as once, few, many or a class for expanded clones.

v_gene	d_gene	abundance	j_gene	CDR3nt	CDR3aa
TRBV7-2	TRBD2	-	TRBJ2-1	TGTGCCAGCAGCCCCCGCAGCGGGGCCCTCCTCGGGCAGTTCTTC	CASSPRSGALLGQFF
TRBV25-1	-	-	TRBJ1-5	TGTGCCAGCAGACAGCGACTCGAACCCAATCAGCCCCAGCATTTT	CASRQRLEPNQPQHF
TRBV4-1	TRBD2	-	TRBJ2-3	TGCGCCAGCAGCCAGCCGGGGACTAATCGTCTTAGGATAGATACGCAGTATTTT	CASSQPGTNRLRIDTQYF
TRBV5-1	-	-	TRBJ1-2	TGCGCCAGCAGCTTGCGGGGGGCCTTTAACTATGGCTACACCTTC	CASSLRGAFNYGYTF
TRBV6-1	-	few	TRBJ2-7	TGTGCCAGCAGTGATCTACAGAATTACGAGCAGTACTTC	CASSDLQNYEQYF
TRBV30	-	-	TRBJ1-1	TGTGCCTGGAGTGTCGAGAGGGTAAGCCTCGGAGCTTTCTTT	CAWSVERVSLGAFF
TRBV25-1	-	few	TRBJ2-7	TGTGCCAGCAGTGAATATTTGGATCGGGTCGAGCAGTACTTC	CASSEYLDRVEQYF
TRBV6-1	-	-	TRBJ1-1	TGTGCCAGCAGTGTCTCACAGGGATTCACTGAAGCTTTCTTT	CASSVSQGFTEAFF
TRBV4-1	-	-	TRBJ1-2	TGCGCCAGCAGCCAAGATAACACAGGTTCTAACTATGGCTACACCTTC	CASSQDNTGSNYGYTF
TRBV5-1	-	few	TRBJ1-2	TGCGCCAGCAGCACTGGACAGAACTATGGCTACACCTTC	CASSTGQNYGYTF
TRBV5-4	TRBD2	-	TRBJ2-5	TGTGCCAGCAGCTCCGCGGGGGGGAGTCAGGAGACCCAGTACTTC	CASSSAGGSQETQYF
TRBV19	TRBD1	-	TRBJ2-2	TGTGCCAGTAGCCGCACAGGGGGCTCCGGGGAGCTGTTTTTT	CASSRTGGSGELFF
TRBV2	-	few	TRBJ2-5	TGTGCCAGCAGTGCTGGGACTCCCCAGTACTTC	CASSAGTPQYF
TRBV5-1	TRBD1	few	TRBJ1-1	TGCGCCAGCAGCGAAAGACCGGGACAGTACACTGAAGCTTTCTTT	CASSERPGQYTEAFF
TRBV7-9	TRBD1	few	TRBJ1-5	TGTGCCAGCAGCTCCTCCATGTTGGGGACAGGGGATAAACAGCCCCAGCATTTT	CASSSSMLGTGDKQPQHF
TRBV2	-	few	TRBJ2-3	TGTGCCAGCAGTGATGGGGGGTTCACAGATACGCAGTATTTT	CASSDGGFTDTQYF
TRBV15	TRBD1	-	TRBJ1-2	TGTGCCACCAGCAGAGATAAGGATCCAGGGGGCGCATATGGCTACACCTTC	CATSRDKDPGGAYGYTF
TRBV5-1	-	few	TRBJ1-2	TGCGCCAGCAGCCCGTCCCCCATCCAGGGAGTGCGCGGCTACACCTTC	CASSPSPIQGVRGYTF
TRBV10-3	TRBD1	-	TRBJ1-2	TGTGCCAGCAGTCCGAGGGACAGGGGGAGCTACACCTTC	CASSPRDRGSYTF
TRBV30	-	-	TRBJ2-5	TGTGCCTGGAGTACGGGGGCGCATCAAGAGACCCAGTACTTC	CAWSTGAHQETQYF
TRBV4-1	-	-	TRBJ1-6	TGCGCCAGCAGCCAAGAAGGCGGTTTTTCACCCCTCCACTTT	CASSQEGGFSPLHF
TRBV7-9	-	-	TRBJ1-6	TGTGCCAGCAGCTTAGTGTCGGGGGATAGTTCACCCCTCCACTTT	CASSLVSGDSSPLHF
TRBV4-1	TRBD1	-	TRBJ1-6	TGCGCCAGCAGCCACTTCACCAGGGGGACAGGGGGTTTACCCCTCCACTTT	CASSHFTRGTGGLPLHF
TRBV14	TRBD2	few	TRBJ2-2	TGTGCCAGCAGCCACACTAGCGGGATTTCCGGGGAGCTGTTTTTT	CASSHTSGISGELFF
TRBV27	TRBD1	-	TRBJ1-6	TGTGCCAGCGGAAGGACAGGGGATTCACCCCTCCACTTT	CASGRTGDSPLHF
TRBV28	-	few	TRBJ2-3	TGTGCCAGCAGTTCCCCGGCGACTCCCTCCACAGATACGCAGTATTTT	CASSSPATPSTDTQYF
TRBV5-1	TRBD1	-	TRBJ1-3	TGCGCCAGCAGCTTGATGGGACAGGCTGGAAACACCATATATTTT	CASSLMGQAGNTIYF
TRBV7-9	TRBD1	few	TRBJ2-1	TGTGCCAGCAGCAGCCAGGGGGCAGCTTGGGATGAGCAGTTCTTC	CASSSQGAAWDEQFF
TRBV27	TRBD1	-	TRBJ2-2	TGTGCCAGCAGTTCGGGACAGGGGATTTGGACCGGGGAGCTGTTTTTT	CASSSGQGIWTGELFF
TRBV10-3	-	few	TRBJ2-5	TGTGCCATCAGTGAGCCAGGGTGGGTCCCAGAGACCCAGTACTTC	CAISEPGWVPETQYF
TRBV13	-	few	TRBJ2-3	TGTGCCAGCAGCTTAGGCAGGTTTACAGATACGCAGTATTTT	CASSLGRFTDTQYF
TRBV28	-	few	TRBJ2-3	TGTGCCAGCATGGAGGACCCAGATACGCAGTATTTT	CASMEDPDTQYF
TRBV7-7	TRBD1	-	TRBJ2-2	TGTGCTCGTTACAGGGGGGCTAGGAACACCGGGGAGCTGTTTTTT	CARYRGARNTGELFF
TRBV7-6	-	-	TRBJ2-2	TGTGCCAGCAGCTTATTCTCCGGGGAGCTGTTTTTT	CASSLFSGELFF
TRBV9	-	-	TRBJ1-3	TGTGCCAGCAGCGTAGGGGGGCTTGGAAACACCATATATTTT	CASSVGGLGNTIYF
TRBV2	-	-	TRBJ2-7	TGTGCCAGCAGTGCGTGGACAGCATTTGGCGAGCAGTACTTC	CASSAWTAFGEQYF
TRBV18	TRBD1	few	TRBJ2-5	TGTGCCAGCTCATCCGAGACCGCACAGGGGGAGACCCAGTACTTC	CASSSETAQGETQYF
TRBV6-5	-	-	TRBJ1-2	TGTGCCAGCAGTGCAGGGGACTATGGCTACACCTTC	CASSAGDYGYTF
TRBV30	-	-	TRBJ1-1	TGTGCCTGGAGTTTGCTGACTGAAGCTTTCTTT	CAWSLLTEAFF
TRBV9	-	few	TRBJ2-5	TGTGCCAGCAGCGCCACCCCGTCCCATATGGGGGAGACCCAGTACTTC	CASSATPSHMGETQYF
TRBV19	TRBD1	-	TRBJ1-2	TGTGCCAGTAGTATGTTCAGGACAGGCTATGGCTACACCTTC	CASSMFRTGYGYTF
TRBV12-5	TRBD2	-	TRBJ2-1	TGTGCTAGTGGTTCCCCGCCGGGGAGGGATGAGCAGTTCTTC	CASGSPPGRDEQFF
TRBV6-5	-	-	TRBJ2-5	TGTGCCAGCAGTTACTCGGTCGGAGAGACCCAGTACTTC	CASSYSVGETQYF
TRBV14	-	few	TRBJ2-7	TGTGCCAGCAGCCAAGATAATCCTACGGGGGCGCGAGAGCAGTACTTC	CASSQDNPTGAREQYF
TRBV19	TRBD1	-	TRBJ2-5	TGTGCCAGTAGACCACAGGGGGCCCGAGAGACCCAGTACTTC	CASRPQGARETQYF
TRBV10-3	TRBD1	-	TRBJ2-7	TGTGCCATCAGTGAATGGACAGGGTCCTACGAGCAGTACTTC	CAISEWTGSYEQYF